This T cell receptor beta chain was captured by sequencing in a study of cytomegalovirus exposure and HLA in healthy donors. General observations from the study: After further analysis at a later stage, 15,000 to 20,000 TCR beta sequences were associated with HLA alleles at 0.05 false discovery rate. Most TCR sequences were seen very rarely across donors, but some public TCRs occurred in many.

Of note for this clone: The antigen is unknown.

PCR primers comprised 60 Vbeta and 13 Jbeta primers. Clones were sequenced by immunoSEQ multiplex PCR, and TCRdb holds only the in-frame ones, with some missing. The sample has fewer than 200,000 clones, 65% to 85% seen once. The germline V gene encodes CDR1 SNHLY and CDR2 FYNNEI. The V segment lost 5 bases and the J segment 5 bases; nucleotides outside the gene matches: 6. The CDR3 length is 15 residues. The clonotype originates from a woman aged 18-30 years in good health and CMV-seronegative. The chain combines TRBV2 with TRBJ2-5; 12 nucleotides line up with TRBD1. The sample consisted of PBMCs. The CDR3, as DNA: TGTGCCAGCAGTAGGGACAGGGGGCCCACCGAGACCCAGTACTTC. The encoded protein is CASSRDRGPTETQYF.